These T cell receptor beta chains were read from a single sample in a study of memory CD4+ T cells and cytomegalovirus serostatus. Sequencing was performed with immunoSEQ multiplex PCR; in TCRdb, only in-frame clones are kept and a portion is missing. The profile shows tens of thousands of clones, about 76% of them singletons. The sequencing input was memory CD4+ T cells from blood. These receptors originate from an adult in good health and CMV-seronegative. Some clones in this sample may be carry-over from other donors' samples. The CDR3 runs from the conserved cysteine through the conserved F or W. Each record gives: J gene, D gene, V gene, clone size, CDR3 protein, CDR3 DNA. A D gene is named only where the DNA matches it firmly. Expanded clones are given a class, and other clones once, few, many or no size at all.

j_gene: TRBJ2-5; d_gene: NA; v_gene: TRBV6-5; abundance: NA; CDR3aa: CASRSPTGIQETQYF; CDR3nt: TGTGCCAGCAGATCGCCGACAGGTATACAAGAGACCCAGTACTTC
j_gene: TRBJ1-1; d_gene: NA; v_gene: TRBV19; abundance: few; CDR3aa: CASLNVGSNTEAFF; CDR3nt: TGTGCCAGTCTAAACGTGGGTTCGAACACTGAAGCTTTCTTT
j_gene: TRBJ2-1; d_gene: NA; v_gene: TRBV7-3; abundance: once; CDR3aa: CASSLGTRQGYNEQFF; CDR3nt: TGTGCCAGCAGCTTAGGGACCCGCCAGGGCTACAATGAGCAGTTCTTC
j_gene: TRBJ1-2; d_gene: NA; v_gene: TRBV2; abundance: NA; CDR3aa: CASRSPGGAYGYTF; CDR3nt: TGTGCCAGCAGATCCCCGGGGGGGGCGTATGGCTACACCTTC
j_gene: TRBJ2-7; d_gene: NA; v_gene: TRBV27; abundance: NA; CDR3aa: CASSLGRAGSFEQYF; CDR3nt: TGTGCCAGCAGTTTAGGCAGGGCAGGAAGTTTCGAGCAGTACTTC
j_gene: TRBJ2-1; d_gene: TRBD2; v_gene: TRBV11-2; abundance: NA; CDR3aa: CASSPGSGARFLEQFF; CDR3nt: TGTGCCAGCAGCCCAGGGAGCGGGGCCCGGTTCTTGGAGCAGTTCTTC
j_gene: TRBJ1-5; d_gene: NA; v_gene: TRBV2; abundance: few; CDR3aa: CASSEEGNQPQHF; CDR3nt: TGTGCCAGCAGTGAAGAAGGCAATCAGCCCCAGCATTTT
j_gene: TRBJ1-1; d_gene: NA; v_gene: TRBV5-1; abundance: NA; CDR3aa: CASSLRGNTEAFF; CDR3nt: TGCGCCAGCAGCTTGAGGGGGAACACTGAAGCTTTCTTT
j_gene: TRBJ2-5; d_gene: NA; v_gene: TRBV18; abundance: NA; CDR3aa: CASSPEGETQYF; CDR3nt: TGTGCCAGCTCACCTGAAGGAGAGACCCAGTACTTC
j_gene: TRBJ1-1; d_gene: NA; v_gene: TRBV6-1; abundance: NA; CDR3aa: CASSKRGAGNTEAFF; CDR3nt: TGTGCCAGCAGCAAGCGGGGGGCCGGGAACACTGAAGCTTTCTTT
j_gene: TRBJ2-7; d_gene: NA; v_gene: TRBV28; abundance: NA; CDR3aa: CASSSRNSGEQYF; CDR3nt: TGTGCCAGCAGTTCCCGAAACTCGGGCGAGCAGTACTTC
j_gene: TRBJ1-2; d_gene: NA; v_gene: TRBV6-5; abundance: NA; CDR3aa: CASREDTNYGYTF; CDR3nt: TGTGCCAGCAGGGAGGACACAAACTATGGCTACACCTTC
j_gene: TRBJ1-1; d_gene: NA; v_gene: TRBV20-1; abundance: NA; CDR3aa: CSARDVPEAFF; CDR3nt: TGCAGTGCTAGGGATGTCCCTGAAGCTTTCTTT
j_gene: TRBJ2-4; d_gene: NA; v_gene: TRBV28; abundance: NA; CDR3aa: CASSLSAGGNIQYF; CDR3nt: TGTGCCAGCAGTTTATCGGCAGGGGGGAACATTCAGTACTTC
j_gene: TRBJ1-2; d_gene: NA; v_gene: TRBV29-1; abundance: NA; CDR3aa: CSGSMENYGYTF; CDR3nt: TGCAGCGGGAGCATGGAGAACTATGGCTACACCTTC
j_gene: TRBJ1-5; d_gene: NA; v_gene: TRBV4-2; abundance: NA; CDR3aa: CASSQSPDQPQHF; CDR3nt: TGTGCCAGCAGCCAAAGTCCCGATCAGCCCCAGCATTTT
j_gene: TRBJ1-1; d_gene: NA; v_gene: TRBV15; abundance: NA; CDR3aa: CATSRDPGALNTEAFF; CDR3nt: TGTGCCACCAGCAGAGATCCGGGGGCGTTGAACACTGAAGCTTTCTTT
j_gene: TRBJ1-6; d_gene: NA; v_gene: TRBV11-2; abundance: few; CDR3aa: CASSLEAGTSPLHF; CDR3nt: TGTGCCAGCAGCTTAGAGGCAGGGACCTCACCCCTCCACTTT
j_gene: TRBJ2-1; d_gene: NA; v_gene: TRBV5-1; abundance: NA; CDR3aa: CASSGGDLSYNEQFF; CDR3nt: TGCGCCAGCAGCGGGGGTGACTTGTCCTACAATGAGCAGTTCTTC
j_gene: TRBJ2-5; d_gene: NA; v_gene: TRBV18; abundance: once; CDR3aa: CASSPGLGSLQETQYF; CDR3nt: TGTGCCAGCTCCCCAGGATTAGGCAGCCTCCAAGAGACCCAGTACTTC
j_gene: TRBJ2-7; d_gene: NA; v_gene: TRBV7-9; abundance: NA; CDR3aa: CASSRNMGFFEQYF; CDR3nt: TGTGCCAGCAGCCGGAACATGGGGTTTTTCGAGCAGTACTTC
j_gene: TRBJ2-2; d_gene: NA; v_gene: TRBV5-1; abundance: NA; CDR3aa: CASSLGSGEGTGELFF; CDR3nt: TGCGCCAGCAGCTTGGGGTCAGGCGAGGGAACCGGGGAGCTGTTTTTT
j_gene: TRBJ1-6; d_gene: NA; v_gene: TRBV9; abundance: few; CDR3aa: CASSTLVGESPLHF; CDR3nt: TGTGCCAGCAGCACCCTCGTGGGGGAATCACCCCTCCACTTT
j_gene: TRBJ1-5; d_gene: TRBD1; v_gene: TRBV7-2; abundance: NA; CDR3aa: CASTPYADRGGNQPQHF; CDR3nt: TGTGCCAGCACGCCTTATGCGGACAGGGGAGGGAATCAGCCCCAGCATTTT
j_gene: TRBJ2-1; d_gene: NA; v_gene: TRBV11-2; abundance: NA; CDR3aa: CASSLVEGYNEQFF; CDR3nt: TGTGCCAGCAGCTTAGTCGAGGGCTACAATGAGCAGTTCTTC
j_gene: TRBJ2-3; d_gene: NA; v_gene: TRBV18; abundance: NA; CDR3aa: CASSPPQGRDYF; CDR3nt: TGTGCCAGCTCACCCCCACAGGGTCGGGATTATTTT
j_gene: TRBJ2-7; d_gene: TRBD1; v_gene: TRBV5-5; abundance: NA; CDR3aa: CASSLGGTGTMEQYF; CDR3nt: TGTGCCAGCAGCTTGGGGGGGACAGGGACTATGGAGCAGTACTTC
j_gene: TRBJ1-4; d_gene: TRBD1; v_gene: TRBV6-5; abundance: NA; CDR3aa: CASRPGQGNEKLFF; CDR3nt: TGTGCCAGCAGACCGGGACAGGGGAATGAAAAACTGTTTTTT
j_gene: TRBJ2-5; d_gene: TRBD1; v_gene: TRBV5-4; abundance: NA; CDR3aa: CASSGTGGHETQYF; CDR3nt: TGTGCCAGCAGCGGGACAGGGGGTCATGAGACCCAGTACTTC
j_gene: TRBJ2-3; d_gene: TRBD2; v_gene: TRBV7-2; abundance: few; CDR3aa: CASSLHGGAGTDTQYF; CDR3nt: TGTGCCAGCAGCCTGCACGGGGGGGCCGGCACAGATACGCAGTATTTT
j_gene: TRBJ1-2; d_gene: TRBD1; v_gene: TRBV7-2; abundance: NA; CDR3aa: CASSLDRGGYGYTF; CDR3nt: TGTGCCAGCAGCTTAGACAGGGGGGGATATGGCTACACCTTC
j_gene: TRBJ1-2; d_gene: TRBD1; v_gene: TRBV28; abundance: NA; CDR3aa: CASTPDRGSGYTF; CDR3nt: TGTGCCAGCACTCCCGACAGGGGAAGTGGCTACACCTTC
j_gene: TRBJ1-1; d_gene: NA; v_gene: TRBV5-8; abundance: NA; CDR3aa: CASSLGVTMNTEAFF; CDR3nt: TGTGCCAGCAGCTTGGGGGTGACCATGAACACTGAAGCTTTCTTT
j_gene: TRBJ1-5; d_gene: NA; v_gene: TRBV30; abundance: few; CDR3aa: CAWSADTNQPQHF; CDR3nt: TGTGCCTGGAGTGCGGACACCAATCAGCCCCAGCATTTT
j_gene: TRBJ2-5; d_gene: NA; v_gene: TRBV7-9; abundance: NA; CDR3aa: CASSSSVASSDPKETQYF; CDR3nt: TGTGCCAGCAGCTCCTCGGTGGCTAGCTCTGATCCTAAAGAGACCCAGTACTTC
j_gene: TRBJ1-3; d_gene: NA; v_gene: TRBV5-4; abundance: few; CDR3aa: CASRGSGNTIYF; CDR3nt: TGTGCCAGCAGGGGCTCTGGAAACACCATATATTTT
j_gene: TRBJ1-5; d_gene: NA; v_gene: TRBV27; abundance: NA; CDR3aa: CASSSQAPGQGQPQHF; CDR3nt: TGTGCCAGCAGTTCTCAAGCTCCAGGGCAGGGTCAGCCCCAGCATTTT
j_gene: TRBJ2-7; d_gene: NA; v_gene: TRBV7-9; abundance: NA; CDR3aa: CASSLDGGSYEQYF; CDR3nt: TGTGCCAGCAGCCTCGACGGGGGCTCCTACGAGCAGTACTTC
j_gene: TRBJ2-5; d_gene: TRBD2; v_gene: TRBV2; abundance: NA; CDR3aa: CASRPSGGETQYF; CDR3nt: TGTGCCAGCAGGCCTAGCGGGGGAGAGACCCAGTACTTC
j_gene: TRBJ1-2; d_gene: TRBD1; v_gene: TRBV19; abundance: NA; CDR3aa: CASQGARSYTF; CDR3nt: TGTGCCAGCCAGGGGGCGCGGAGCTACACCTTC
j_gene: TRBJ1-1; d_gene: NA; v_gene: TRBV5-1; abundance: NA; CDR3aa: CASSLSTSNTEAFF; CDR3nt: TGCGCCAGCAGCTTGTCGACATCTAACACTGAAGCTTTCTTT
j_gene: TRBJ1-2; d_gene: NA; v_gene: TRBV5-4; abundance: few; CDR3aa: CASSSGTSTNYGYTF; CDR3nt: TGTGCCAGCAGCTCCGGGACCTCGACGAACTATGGCTACACCTTC
j_gene: TRBJ1-5; d_gene: NA; v_gene: TRBV19; abundance: once; CDR3aa: CASSIMATASNQPQHF; CDR3nt: TGTGCCAGTAGTATCATGGCGACAGCTAGCAATCAGCCCCAGCATTTT
j_gene: TRBJ1-1; d_gene: TRBD1; v_gene: TRBV28; abundance: few; CDR3aa: CASSLGDREGTEAFF; CDR3nt: TGTGCCAGCAGTTTGGGCGACAGGGAGGGCACTGAAGCTTTCTTT
j_gene: TRBJ1-6; d_gene: TRBD1; v_gene: TRBV6-5; abundance: NA; CDR3aa: CASSRDRGNSPLHF; CDR3nt: TGTGCCAGCAGCCGGGACAGGGGCAATTCACCCCTCCACTTT
j_gene: TRBJ2-2; d_gene: TRBD1; v_gene: TRBV19; abundance: NA; CDR3aa: CASTYPGQGSGELFF; CDR3nt: TGTGCCAGTACCTACCCGGGACAGGGAAGCGGGGAGCTGTTTTTT
j_gene: TRBJ1-2; d_gene: NA; v_gene: TRBV6-5; abundance: once; CDR3aa: CASRLDRDYGYTF; CDR3nt: TGTGCCAGCAGATTAGACAGAGACTATGGCTACACCTTC
j_gene: TRBJ1-2; d_gene: NA; v_gene: TRBV7-2; abundance: NA; CDR3aa: CASSLAPGSNYGYTF; CDR3nt: TGTGCCAGCAGCTTAGCTCCGGGAAGCAACTATGGCTACACCTTC